This TCR beta chain was identified in a study of chronic HIV infection and antiretroviral therapy. TCRdb reprocessed the 5' RACE reads via MiXCR and lists one record per CDR3 protein. Counted here are approximately 47,000 distinct CDR3 sequences, about a fifth occurring once; the ten biggest clones make up over 2.5%. The V and J ends lost 7 bases and 3 bases respectively, with 19 bases between them. The V gene's germline CDR1 is DFQATT and CDR2 SNEGSKA (reference sequence). CDR3 length: 16 amino acids. The sequenced material came from peripheral blood. The receptor's source is an adult who had HIV and had not received antiretroviral therapy, or was an uninfected healthy control (not recorded which). The genes are TRBV20-1 and TRBJ1-6; D is possibly TRBD1 (5 bases). The CDR3, as DNA: TGCAGTGGACAGACTTACCCCTCCGGCTATAATTCACCCCTCCACTTT. Protein sequence: CSGQTYPSGYNSPLHF.